Described below is a single T cell receptor (beta chain) sequence and its context. Its cognate antigen is unknown. A universal primer site was created by template switching, with the cDNA bearing unique molecular identifiers. From the 5' RACE reads, TCRdb called clonotypes with MiXCR, one entry per CDR3 protein. The sample holds under 800,000 distinct CDR3 sequences, approximately 21% seen once. This sample is drawn from a study of identical twins. General study points: Within beta out-of-frame sequences, the excess sharing observed between twins was weaker. Fewer insertions were carried by abundant cord blood beta clonotypes, but none was seen in memory repertoires.

Healthy Caucasians provided all donations. With 4 bases removed from V and 3 bases from J, the gap between germline ends came to 13 bases. Germline V lookup: CDR1 SGHKS, CDR2 YYEKEE (reference sequence). The CDR3 extends over 14 amino acids. This sample was also put to use in a study of T cells expressing NK-cell markers.

This TCR came from a woman in her late teens or twenties in good health. The rearrangement links TRBV5-5 to TRBJ1-1; no firm D call. The specimen was PBMCs. The CDR3 loop is CASSHEHLYTEAFF. The CDR3 nucleotides are TGTGCCAGCAGCCATGAACACTTGTACACTGAAGCTTTCTTT.